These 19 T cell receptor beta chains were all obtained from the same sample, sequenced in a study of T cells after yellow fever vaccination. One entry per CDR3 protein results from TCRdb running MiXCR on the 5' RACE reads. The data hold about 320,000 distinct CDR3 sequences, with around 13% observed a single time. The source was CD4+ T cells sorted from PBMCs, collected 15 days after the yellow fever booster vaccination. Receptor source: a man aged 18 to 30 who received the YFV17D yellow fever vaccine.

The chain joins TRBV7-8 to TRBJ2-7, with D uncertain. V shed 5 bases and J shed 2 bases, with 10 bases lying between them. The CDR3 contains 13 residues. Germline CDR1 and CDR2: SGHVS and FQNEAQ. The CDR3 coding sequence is TGTGCCAGCAGCCCCCGACAAGCCTACGAGCAGTACTTC. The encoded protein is CASSPRQAYEQYF.

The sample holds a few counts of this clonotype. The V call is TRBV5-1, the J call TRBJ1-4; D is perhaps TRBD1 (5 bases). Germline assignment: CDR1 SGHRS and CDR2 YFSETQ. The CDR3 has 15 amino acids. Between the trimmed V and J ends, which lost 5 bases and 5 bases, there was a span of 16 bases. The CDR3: CASRETTVMNEKLFF. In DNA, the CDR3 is TGCGCCAGCAGGGAGACGACAGTAATGAATGAAAAACTGTTTTTT.

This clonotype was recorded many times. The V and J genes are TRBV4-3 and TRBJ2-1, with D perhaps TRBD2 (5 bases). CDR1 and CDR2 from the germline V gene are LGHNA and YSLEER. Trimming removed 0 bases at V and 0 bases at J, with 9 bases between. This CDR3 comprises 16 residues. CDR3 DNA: TGCGCCAGCAGCCAAGATGTGGCGGGCTCCTACAATGAGCAGTTCTTC. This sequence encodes CASSQDVAGSYNEQFF.

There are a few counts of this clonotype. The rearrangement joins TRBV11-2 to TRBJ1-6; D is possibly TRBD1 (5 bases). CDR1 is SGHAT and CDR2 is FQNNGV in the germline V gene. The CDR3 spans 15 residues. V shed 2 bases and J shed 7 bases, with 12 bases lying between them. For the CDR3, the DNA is TGTGCCAGCAGCTTAAGGGGAATGGGAAATTCACCCCTCCACTTT. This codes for CASSLRGMGNSPLHF.

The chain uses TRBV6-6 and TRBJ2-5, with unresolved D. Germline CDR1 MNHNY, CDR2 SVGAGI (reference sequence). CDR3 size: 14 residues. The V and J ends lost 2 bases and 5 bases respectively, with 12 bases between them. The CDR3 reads CASSYIQVPETQYF. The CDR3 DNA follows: TGTGCCAGCAGTTACATCCAGGTACCCGAGACCCAGTACTTC.

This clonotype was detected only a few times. Here the CDR3 DNA reads TGTGCCAGCGCTACCCAGGGGAGGACTGAAGCTTTCTTT. It codes for CASATQGRTEAFF. The V gene is TRBV7-3, the J gene TRBJ1-1; a weak D match, TRBD1 (6 bases). The germline V and J ends were trimmed by 8 bases and 5 bases, with 15 bases remaining between them. The CDR3 is made up of 13 amino acids. The germline V gene has CDR1 SGHTA and CDR2 FQGTGA. Full variable domain (rest looked up from reference TRBV7-3 and TRBJ1-1): GAGVSQTPSNKVTEKGKYVELRCDPISGHTALYWYRQSLGQGPEFLIYFQGTGAADDSGLPNDRFFAVRPEGSVSTLKIQRTERGDSAVYLCASATQGRTEAFFGQGTRLTVV.

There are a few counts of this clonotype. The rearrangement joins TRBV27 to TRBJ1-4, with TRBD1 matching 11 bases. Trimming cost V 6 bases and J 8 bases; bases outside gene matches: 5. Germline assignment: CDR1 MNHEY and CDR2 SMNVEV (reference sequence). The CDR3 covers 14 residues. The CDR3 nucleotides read TGTGCCAGCAGGCGGACAGGGGGCAGGGAAAAACTGTTTTTT. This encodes CASRRTGGREKLFF.

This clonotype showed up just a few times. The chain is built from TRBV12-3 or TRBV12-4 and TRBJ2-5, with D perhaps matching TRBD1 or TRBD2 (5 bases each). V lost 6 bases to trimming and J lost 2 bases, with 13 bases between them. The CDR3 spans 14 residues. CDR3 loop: CASSPGWGQETQYF. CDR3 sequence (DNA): TGTGCCAGCAGCCCAGGGTGGGGGCAAGAGACCCAGTACTTC.

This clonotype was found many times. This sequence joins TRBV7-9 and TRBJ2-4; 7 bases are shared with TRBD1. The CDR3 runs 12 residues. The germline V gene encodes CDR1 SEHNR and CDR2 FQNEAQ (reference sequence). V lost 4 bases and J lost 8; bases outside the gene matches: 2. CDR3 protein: CASSSTGDIQYF. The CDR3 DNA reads TGTGCCAGCAGCTCCACAGGGGACATTCAGTACTTC. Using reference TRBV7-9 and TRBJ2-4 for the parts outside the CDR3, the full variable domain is DTGVSQNPRHKITKRGQNVTFRCDPISEHNRLYWYRQTLGQGPEFLTYFQNEAQLEKSRLLSDRFSAERPKGSFSTLEIQRTEQGDSAMYLCASSSTGDIQYFGAGTRLSVL.

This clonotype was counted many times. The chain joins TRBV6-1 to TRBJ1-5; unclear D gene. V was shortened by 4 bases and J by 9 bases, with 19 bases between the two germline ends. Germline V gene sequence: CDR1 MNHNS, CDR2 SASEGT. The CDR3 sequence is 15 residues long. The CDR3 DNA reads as TGTGCCAGCAGTGGCGGCCGCTCGCTTGGGCGGCCCCAGCATTTT. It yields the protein CASSGGRSLGRPQHF.

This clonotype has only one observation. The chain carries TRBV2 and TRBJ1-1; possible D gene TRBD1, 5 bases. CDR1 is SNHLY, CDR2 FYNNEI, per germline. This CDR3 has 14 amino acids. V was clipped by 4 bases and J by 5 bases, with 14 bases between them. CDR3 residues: CASSALGDRTEAFF. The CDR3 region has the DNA TGTGCCAGCAGTGCCTTGGGGGATAGAACTGAAGCTTTCTTT.

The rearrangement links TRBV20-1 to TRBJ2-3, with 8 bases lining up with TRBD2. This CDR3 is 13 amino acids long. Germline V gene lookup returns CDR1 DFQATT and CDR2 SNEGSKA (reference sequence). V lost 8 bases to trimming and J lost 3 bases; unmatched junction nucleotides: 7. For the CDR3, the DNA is TGCAGTCAGGAGGGACTAGGTACAGATACGCAGTATTTT. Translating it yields CSQEGLGTDTQYF.

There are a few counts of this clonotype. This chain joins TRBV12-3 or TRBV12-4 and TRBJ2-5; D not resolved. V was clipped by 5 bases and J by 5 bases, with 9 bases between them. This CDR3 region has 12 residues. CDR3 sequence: CASSPHAETQYF. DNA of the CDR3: TGTGCCAGCAGTCCACACGCGGAGACCCAGTACTTC.

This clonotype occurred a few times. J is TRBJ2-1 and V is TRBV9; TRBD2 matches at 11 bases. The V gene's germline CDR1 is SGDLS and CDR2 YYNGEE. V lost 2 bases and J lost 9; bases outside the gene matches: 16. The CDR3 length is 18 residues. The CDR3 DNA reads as TGTGCCAGCAGCGTGCGACTAGCGGGATACACACAACGTGGTGAGCAGTTCTTC. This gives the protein CASSVRLAGYTQRGEQFF.

The CDR3 nucleotides read TGTGCCAGCAGTTTTCGGACTAGATCCCAAGAGACCCAGTACTTC. Translating gives CASSFRTRSQETQYF. This rearrangement joins TRBV7-2 to TRBJ2-5, with TRBD2 identical over 7 bases. V shed 6 bases and J 1 base; nucleotides not matched to a gene: 8. The germline V gene has CDR1 SGHTA and CDR2 FQGNSA. The CDR3 has 15 residues.

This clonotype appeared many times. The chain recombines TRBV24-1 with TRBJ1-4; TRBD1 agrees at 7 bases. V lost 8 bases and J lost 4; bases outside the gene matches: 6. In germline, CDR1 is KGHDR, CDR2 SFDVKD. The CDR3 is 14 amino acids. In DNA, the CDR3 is TGTGCCACCACCCCGGGACAGAGTAATGAAAAACTGTTTTTT. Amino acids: CATTPGQSNEKLFF.

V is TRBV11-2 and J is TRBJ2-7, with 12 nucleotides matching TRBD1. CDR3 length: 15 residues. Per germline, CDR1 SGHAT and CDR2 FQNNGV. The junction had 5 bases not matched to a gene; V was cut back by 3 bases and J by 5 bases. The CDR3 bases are TGTGCCAGCAGCTTCCTGGGACAGGGGGCCCACGAGCAGTACTTC. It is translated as CASSFLGQGAHEQYF.

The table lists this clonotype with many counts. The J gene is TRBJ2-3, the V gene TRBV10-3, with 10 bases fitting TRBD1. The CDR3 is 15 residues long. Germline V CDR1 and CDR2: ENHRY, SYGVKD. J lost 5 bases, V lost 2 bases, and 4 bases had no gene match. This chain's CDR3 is CAISERQGAEDTQYF. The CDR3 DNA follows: TGTGCCATCAGTGAGCGACAGGGGGCCGAAGATACGCAGTATTTT.

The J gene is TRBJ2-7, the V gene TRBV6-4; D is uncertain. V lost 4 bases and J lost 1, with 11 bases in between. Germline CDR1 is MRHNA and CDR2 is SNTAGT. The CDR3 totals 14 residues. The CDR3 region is CASSGRNSSYEQYV. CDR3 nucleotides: TGTGCCAGCAGTGGGCGCAACTCGTCCTACGAGCAGTACGTC.